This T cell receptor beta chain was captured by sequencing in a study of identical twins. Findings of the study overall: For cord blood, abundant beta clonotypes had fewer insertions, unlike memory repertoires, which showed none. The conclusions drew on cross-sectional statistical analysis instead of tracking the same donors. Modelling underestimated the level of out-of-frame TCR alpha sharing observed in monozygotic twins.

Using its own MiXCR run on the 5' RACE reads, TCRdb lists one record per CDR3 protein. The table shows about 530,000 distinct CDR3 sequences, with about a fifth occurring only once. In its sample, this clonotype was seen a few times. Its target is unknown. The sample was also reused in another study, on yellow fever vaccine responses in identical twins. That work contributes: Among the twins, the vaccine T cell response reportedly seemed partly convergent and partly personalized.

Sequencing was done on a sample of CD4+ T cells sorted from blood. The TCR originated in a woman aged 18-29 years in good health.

The DNA of the CDR3 is TGTGCCACCAGCTCAGCCGGGAAGGTTGAAAAACTGTTTTTT. The encoded protein is CATSSAGKVEKLFF. This rearrangement joins TRBV15 to TRBJ1-4, with D uncertain. Germline-derived CDR1 and CDR2 are LNHNV and YYDKDF (reference sequence). V was pared by 5 bases and J by 7 bases, with 14 bases between. The CDR3 runs 14 residues.